The clone carrying this T cell receptor (beta chain) was observed at least ten times. Its specificity is not known. The data are from a study of Graves' ophthalmopathy and Graves' hyperthyroidism. Study findings and constraints: The blood repertoire also included most expanded thyroid clonotypes above 0.001 frequency.

The authors amplified TCR beta CDR3 regions, and they did so from RNA transcripts for repertoire sequencing. Second-round multiplex PCR followed a first-round RT-PCR using HTBI primers. TCRdb called the multiplex PCR reads again in MiXCR, with one record for every CDR3 protein. The sample carries about 480,000 distinct CDR3 sequences, roughly 14% recorded once. With a duration under 3 months, ophthalmopathy in the donors showed moderate-to-severe activity, CAS ≥3 and NOSPECS ≥4. Patients were left out if they had other autoimmune diseases, uncontrolled infections, pregnancy or lactation. Sequencing used blood. The sequence was collected from a woman in her thirties with Graves' ophthalmopathy.

The CDR3: CASSPLGGSRTSVPYEQYF. CDR3 coding DNA: TGTGCCAGCAGCCCCCTAGGAGGGAGTCGGACTAGCGTACCCTACGAGCAGTACTTC. The V gene is TRBV11-1, the J gene TRBJ2-7; 9 bases line up with TRBD2. This CDR3 region has 19 residues. CDR1 is SGHAT and CDR2 is FQDESV in the germline V gene (reference sequence). V was pared by 5 bases and J by 2 bases, with 19 bases of the junction left unmatched.